Below are 27 T cell receptor beta chains sequenced from a single sample in a study of blood T cell repertoires in COVID-19. Using immunoSEQ multiplex PCR, the repertoire was profiled, and TCRdb retains in-frame clones only, with some absent. The sample contains approximately 230,000 clones, approximately 83% of which appear only once. The specimen sequenced was peripheral blood. The receptors were sampled from a man of 80 years or more with acute or convalescent COVID-19.

CDR3 nucleotide sequence: TGTGCCAGCAGCCCTTGGGAGGGGAGGTACAATGAGCAGTTCTTC. Encoded protein: CASSPWEGRYNEQFF. The J gene is TRBJ2-1, the V gene TRBV7-2, with 7 bases aligning to TRBD2. CDR3 size: 15 residues. J was trimmed by 4 bases and V by 5 bases; bases with no gene match: 8. Germline-derived CDR1 and CDR2 are SGHTA and FQGNSA. Combining the CDR3 with reference TRBV7-2 and TRBJ2-1 gives the whole variable domain GAGVSQSPSNKVTEKGKDVELRCDPISGHTALYWYRQSLGQGLEFLIYFQGNSAPDKSGLPSDRFSAERTGGSVSTLTIQRTQQEDSAVYLCASSPWEGRYNEQFFGPGTRLTVL.

The chain recombines TRBV6-1 with TRBJ2-3; TRBD2 matches at 12 bases. This CDR3 region has 16 residues. Looked up from germline, CDR1 is MNHNS and CDR2 is SASEGT. V dropped 1 base and J dropped 3; count of bases not matched to a gene: 2. DNA for the CDR3: TGTGCCAGCAGTGAAGGGACTAGCGGGGTTACAGATACGCAGTATTTT. It is translated as CASSEGTSGVTDTQYF.

The genes are TRBV3-1 (or the pseudogene TRBV3-2) and TRBJ2-7, with a weak D call TRBD1 (5 bases). In germline, CDR1 is LGHDT, CDR2 YNNKEL (reference sequence). CDR3 length: 15 amino acids. The V end was cut by 3 bases, the J end by 0 bases, with 12 bases between. The CDR3 coding sequence is TGTGCCAGCAGCCAGCCGGACATGGCCTCCTACGAGCAGTACTTC. The encoded protein is CASSQPDMASYEQYF.

The chain joins TRBV7-9 to TRBJ1-2; 7 bases map to TRBD1. The germline V gene encodes CDR1 SEHNR and CDR2 FQNEAQ (reference sequence). V dropped 5 bases and J dropped 0; count of bases not matched to a gene: 6. The CDR3 sequence is 15 residues long. The DNA of the CDR3 is TGTGCCAGCAGCCAGGACAGGAATGCTAACTATGGCTACACCTTC. This translates into CASSQDRNANYGYTF.

This clone showed up just once. CDR3 residues: CAGSGLANYGYTF. The CDR3 DNA sequence: TGTGCCGGCTCGGGACTCGCTAACTATGGCTACACCTTC. The chain carries TRBV2 and TRBJ1-2; D might be TRBD1 (5 bases). Per germline, CDR1 SNHLY and CDR2 FYNNEI. Trimming took 11 bases from V and 0 from J, leaving 13 bases between them. This CDR3 region has 13 residues.

The chain couples TRBV24-1 to TRBJ2-1; 8 bases align to TRBD1. The CDR3 has 17 amino acids. The germline CDR1 and CDR2 sequences are KGHDR and SFDVKD. V dropped 5 bases and J dropped 3; count of bases not matched to a gene: 11. DNA of the CDR3: TGTGCCACCAGTGTTTCCGAAAGGACAGGGCTCTACAATGAGCAGTTCTTC. It is translated as CATSVSERTGLYNEQFF.

The genes are TRBV7-9 and TRBJ1-5; 9 bases map to TRBD1. Germline-derived CDR1 and CDR2 are SEHNR and FQNEAQ (reference sequence). The CDR3 sequence is 17 residues long. The ends lost 2 bases at V and 2 bases at J; junction bases unmatched: 7. CDR3 sequence reads: CASSLTGGGQGNQPQHF. Here the CDR3 DNA reads TGTGCCAGCAGCTTAACAGGGGGCGGACAGGGCAATCAGCCCCAGCATTTT.

The chain has TRBV11-2 and TRBJ2-2; D is possibly TRBD1 (6 bases). The germline CDR1 and CDR2 sequences are SGHAT and FQNNGV. The CDR3 sequence is 17 residues long. V gave up 1 base and J gave up 2 bases, with 14 bases separating them. The CDR3 region is CASSLGPGQQNTGELFF. CDR3 DNA sequence: TGTGCCAGCAGCTTAGGGCCGGGACAACAAAACACCGGGGAGCTGTTTTTT.

This clone was found a few times. The chain uses TRBV12-5 and TRBJ2-7; weak D call: TRBD2 (5 bases). The CDR3 covers 14 residues. In germline, CDR1 is LGHNT, CDR2 FRNRAP. V dropped 0 bases and J dropped 3 bases, with 9 bases sitting between them. CDR3 DNA sequence: TGTGCTAGTGGTTTGGTAGCCCGGGACTACGAGCAGTACTTC. This codes for CASGLVARDYEQYF.

This chain joins TRBV3-1 (or the pseudogene TRBV3-2) and TRBJ2-7; TRBD2 matches 7 bases. The CDR3 is 12 amino acids. The germline gives CDR1 LGHDT, CDR2 YNNKEL (reference sequence). CDR3 DNA: TGTGCTTCCGGTGAGCGGGGAAACGAGCAGTACTTC. It encodes CASGERGNEQYF.

This chain uses TRBV27 with TRBJ1-6, with D perhaps TRBD1 (5 bases). The germline CDR1 and CDR2 sequences are MNHEY and SMNVEV (reference sequence). The length of the CDR3 is 14 residues. Trimming took off 6 bases at V and 17 bases at J, with 23 bases between the two ends. The CDR3 is CASSSTDYYPRVHF. CDR3 nucleotides: TGTGCCAGCAGCTCGACAGATTACTACCCCAGGGTCCACTTT.

The rearrangement uses TRBV3-1 (or the pseudogene TRBV3-2) and TRBJ1-6; 8 positions agree with TRBD1. CDR1 and CDR2 from the germline V gene are LGHDT and YNNKEL (reference sequence). After removal of 4 bases from V and 7 bases from J, the junction contained 9 bases not matched to a gene. The CDR3 length is 16 residues. CDR3: CASSPLGQARNSPLHF. The CDR3 DNA sequence: TGTGCCAGCAGCCCCCTGGGACAGGCGAGGAATTCACCCCTCCACTTT.

The chain uses TRBV5-1 and TRBJ2-1; 11 nucleotides match TRBD1. V lost 0 bases, J lost 12 bases, and 8 bases stayed unmatched. Per the germline V gene, CDR1 is SGHRS and CDR2 is YFSETQ. The length of the CDR3 is 15 residues. CDR3 protein: CASSLVGQGAEGQFF. As DNA, the CDR3 is TGCGCCAGCAGCTTGGTTGGACAGGGGGCAGAAGGGCAGTTCTTC.

V and J are TRBV6-1 and TRBJ1-6; TRBD1 aligns across 9 bases. Germline CDR1 and CDR2: MNHNS and SASEGT. V shed 2 bases, J shed 9 bases, and the junction held 20 bases outside the gene matches. This CDR3 contains 20 residues. CDR3 coding DNA: TGTGCCAGCAGTGAAATTCGTCAGGGACAGGGTCGGTCTGGGAGTTCACCCCTCCACTTT. This sequence encodes CASSEIRQGQGRSGSSPLHF.

The rearrangement joins TRBV7-9 to TRBJ1-4, with TRBD1 as a possible D gene (6 bases). The CDR3 extends over 15 amino acids. Trimming cost V 5 bases and J 2 bases, with 12 bases left between them. Germline CDR1 and CDR2: SEHNR and FQNEAQ (reference sequence). CDR3 nucleotide sequence: TGTGCCAGCAGCCCGACGAGGGGGACTAATGAAAAACTGTTTTTT. Its translation is CASSPTRGTNEKLFF.

This rearrangement joins TRBV2 to TRBJ2-2; TRBD2 matches 9 bases. The CDR3 is made up of 14 amino acids. The V segment lost 9 bases and the J segment 4 bases; nucleotides outside the gene matches: 6. Germline CDR1 SNHLY, CDR2 FYNNEI. CDR3 bases: TGTGCCAGAAGGCGGGAGGGCTCCACCGGGGAGCTGTTTTTT. Residues: CARRREGSTGELFF.

The chain employs TRBV14 and TRBJ1-1, with TRBD1 identical over 7 bases. CDR3 length equals 14 residues. With V trimmed by 4 bases and J by 5 bases, 7 bases remained unmatched. Germline lookup yields CDR1 SGHDN and CDR2 FVKESK. CDR3 loop: CASSRGQWGTEAFF. The CDR3 DNA is TGTGCCAGCAGCCGGGGACAGTGGGGTACTGAAGCTTTCTTT.

The J gene is TRBJ2-3, the V gene TRBV11-3; 7 bases map to TRBD2. The CDR3 contains 15 residues. Losses at the gene ends were 8 bases for V and 0 bases for J; bases not matched to a gene: 8. Looked up from germline, CDR1 is SGHNT and CDR2 is YENEEA. The CDR3: CASSTGGYSTDTQYF. DNA for the CDR3: TGTGCCAGCTCGACCGGGGGGTATAGCACAGATACGCAGTATTTT.

The chain combines TRBV7-6 with TRBJ2-3; D is undetermined. The CDR3 length is 14 residues. The germline CDR1 and CDR2 sequences are SGHVS and FNYEAQ. The V and J ends lost 2 bases and 1 base respectively, with 7 bases between them. The CDR3 here is CASSLNGGTDTQYF. The DNA for the CDR3 is TGTGCCAGCAGCTTAAACGGAGGCACAGATACGCAGTATTTT.

This chain uses TRBV11-2 with TRBJ2-7, with 7 bases that match TRBD1. V shed 3 bases, J shed 9 bases, and the junction held 5 bases outside the gene matches. Germline loops: CDR1 SGHAT, CDR2 FQNNGV. The CDR3 runs to 12 residues. The CDR3 DNA reads TGTGCCAGCAGCTTGGGGACAGTCAGGCAGTACTTC. Translated, it gives CASSLGTVRQYF.

The chain links TRBV19 to TRBJ2-1; 12 bases are shared with TRBD1. CDR1 and CDR2 from the germline V gene are LNHDA and SQIVND (reference sequence). V shed 5 bases and J 15 bases; nucleotides not matched to a gene: 14. The CDR3 loop spans 15 amino acids. CDR3: CASSPIPGQGAAVFF. CDR3 DNA: TGTGCCAGTAGTCCGATTCCGGGACAGGGGGCGGCGGTGTTCTTC.

The chain couples TRBV24-1 to TRBJ2-3; 9 bases line up with TRBD2. The CDR3 contains 13 residues. The germline V gene has CDR1 KGHDR and CDR2 SFDVKD. Trimming cost V 5 bases and J 8 bases; bases outside gene matches: 4. The CDR3, as DNA: TGTGCCACCAGTGTAGCGGGGGCAGGTACGCAGTATTTT. This gives the protein CATSVAGAGTQYF.

V and J are TRBV6-8 and TRBJ2-1; TRBD2 aligns across 13 bases. CDR3 length: 19 residues. In germline, CDR1 is MNHGY, CDR2 SAAAGT. V lost 0 bases and J lost 2; bases outside the gene matches: 7. The CDR3 is CASSYSGGLAGRAYNEQFF. DNA of the CDR3: TGTGCCAGCAGTTACTCAGGGGGACTAGCGGGACGGGCCTACAATGAGCAGTTCTTC.

The chain links TRBV6-2 or TRBV6-3 to TRBJ1-5; 8 bases line up with TRBD1. Germline V CDR1 and CDR2: MNHEY, SVGEGT. The junction had 6 bases not matched to a gene; V was cut back by 2 bases and J by 6 bases. CDR3 size: 15 residues. This CDR3 is CASSYRQGARQPQHF. In DNA form, the CDR3 reads TGTGCCAGCAGTTACAGGCAGGGGGCGCGTCAGCCCCAGCATTTT.

The genes are TRBV6-6 and TRBJ1-1, with D uncertain. V dropped 7 bases and J dropped 0 bases, with 12 bases sitting between them. CDR3 size: 14 residues. Germline CDR1 reads MNHNY; CDR2 reads SVGAGI (reference sequence). The CDR3 sequence: CASKAGAMNTEAFF. The CDR3 DNA reads as TGTGCCAGCAAGGCAGGTGCCATGAACACTGAAGCTTTCTTT.

The chain employs TRBV28 and TRBJ2-4, with 10 positions matching TRBD1. CDR1 is MDHEN, CDR2 SYDVKM, per germline. The junction had 12 bases not matched to a gene; V was cut back by 6 bases and J by 13 bases. The CDR3 covers 14 residues. CDR3 loop: CASSFFDRGLGQYF. CDR3 bases: TGTGCCAGCAGCTTTTTCGACAGGGGGCTGGGGCAGTACTTC.

The chain has TRBV5-4 and TRBJ1-1; possible D gene TRBD1, 6 bases. The CDR3 has 16 amino acids. Germline loops: CDR1 SGHNT, CDR2 YYREEE (reference sequence). The V end was cut by 4 bases, the J end by 0 bases, with 16 bases between. DNA of the CDR3: TGTGCCAGCAGCCCCTCCCCTACAGGGCTGAACACTGAAGCTTTCTTT. As protein: CASSPSPTGLNTEAFF.